This T cell receptor beta chain emerged from a study of graft-versus-host responses after intestinal transplantation. Overall study findings and caveats: Peak levels of circulating GvH clones tracked with early post-transplant HvG declines. High graft-versus-host to host-versus-graft clonal ratios were found in allografts of patients who had graft-donor T cell macrochimerism.

The protocol was immunoSEQ multiplex PCR, while the TCRdb copy is restricted to in-frame clones and leaves out a portion. In the table there are approximately 5,800 clones, roughly 32% of which are singletons. Investigators plated around 200,000 CFSE-labeled responder cells together with around 200,000 irradiated stimulator cells labeled with violet dye. At the end of the reaction, proliferating CFSE-low CD3+CD4+ and CD3+CD8+ responders were sorted. This clone was detected a few times. The junction does not match germline at one end; this may be a read error. The CDR3 spans 18 residues. The germline CDR1 and CDR2 sequences are MGHRA and YSYEKL.

The sequencing used alloreactive CD4+ T cells from a mixed lymphocyte reaction culture, collected before transplantation. Subset of the sample: CFSE-low proliferating T cells sorted from approximately 6-day pre-transplant mixed lymphocyte reaction (GvH or HvG direction). The genes are TRBV4-1 and TRBJ2-1; 9 nucleotides line up with TRBD2. The sequence was collected from a human patient who was an organ donor for intestinal transplantation. CDR3 sequence: CARSQERGGGARHNEQFF. CDR3 nucleotide sequence: TGCGCCCGCAGCCAAGAAAGGGGCGGGGGGGCCAGACACAATGAGCAGTTCTTC.